Listed below are T cell receptor beta chains from one sample, sequenced in a study of cytomegalovirus exposure and HLA in healthy donors. Here immunoSEQ multiplex PCR was the method, and the copy in TCRdb shows in-frame clones only, minus some. Of around 150,000 clones in the sample, about 87% were seen once. Material: PBMCs. The receptors shown here come from a woman between 25 and 40 years old in good health and CMV-seronegative. CDR3s include the opening cysteine and the closing phenylalanine or tryptophan. D genes are given only for firm matches. Clone size appears in some rows only: once, few, many, or a class for an expanded clone.

v_gene	abundance	j_gene	d_gene	CDR3aa	CDR3nt
TRBV11-2	once	TRBJ2-3	NA	CASSFTASTDTQYF	TGTGCCAGCAGCTTCACAGCTAGCACAGATACGCAGTATTTT
TRBV14	NA	TRBJ2-5	NA	CASSQGAPGWETQYF	TGTGCCAGCAGCCAAGGGGCGCCCGGTTGGGAGACCCAGTACTTC
TRBV27	NA	TRBJ2-3	TRBD2	CASSYLAGFTDTQYF	TGTGCCAGCAGTTATCTAGCGGGGTTCACAGATACGCAGTATTTT
TRBV10-3	NA	TRBJ2-1	NA	CAISAGPRGGRNEQFF	TGTGCCATCAGTGCGGGACCTAGGGGGGGGCGCAATGAGCAGTTCTTC
TRBV28	NA	TRBJ1-5	NA	CASSFHPQASNQPQHF	TGTGCCAGCAGTTTCCATCCTCAGGCGAGCAATCAGCCCCAGCATTTT
TRBV6-1	few	TRBJ2-7	TRBD1	CASRWTRDREQYF	TGTGCCAGCCGATGGACCCGGGACAGGGAGCAGTACTTC
TRBV28	NA	TRBJ1-4	NA	CASSQWGGGNEKLFF	TGTGCCAGCAGTCAATGGGGGGGAGGGAATGAAAAACTGTTTTTT
TRBV5-1	NA	TRBJ1-4	TRBD1	CASRRAGQTNEKLFF	TGCGCCAGCAGGCGTGCGGGACAGACTAATGAAAAACTGTTTTTT
TRBV5-1	once	TRBJ2-1	TRBD2	CASSWGLALNNEQFF	TGCGCCAGCAGCTGGGGACTAGCTTTAAACAATGAGCAGTTCTTC
TRBV7-8	NA	TRBJ2-1	NA	CASSTEGQGHNEQFF	TGTGCCAGCAGCACCGAGGGGCAGGGGCACAATGAGCAGTTCTTC
TRBV9	NA	TRBJ1-1	TRBD1	CASSVGGQDTEAFF	TGTGCCAGCAGCGTAGGTGGACAGGACACTGAAGCTTTCTTT
TRBV7-8	NA	TRBJ2-3	NA	CASTNTPGGDTQYF	TGTGCCAGCACCAACACGCCGGGCGGGGATACGCAGTATTTT
TRBV11-2	NA	TRBJ1-3	TRBD1	CASSLEGQGGNTIYF	TGTGCCAGCAGCTTAGAAGGACAGGGGGGAAACACCATATATTTT
TRBV5-1	NA	TRBJ1-3	TRBD1	CASSLAGQVGNTIYF	TGCGCCAGCAGCTTGGCGGGACAGGTTGGAAACACCATATATTTT
TRBV7-2	NA	TRBJ1-5	NA	CASSSGVDQPQHF	TGTGCCAGCAGTTCAGGTGTAGATCAGCCCCAGCATTTT
TRBV15	NA	TRBJ2-3	TRBD2	CATSRYSGSGSDTQYF	TGTGCCACCAGCCGCTATAGCGGGAGTGGTTCAGATACGCAGTATTTT
TRBV4-3	few	TRBJ1-6	TRBD1	CASSQVGQGRYGSPLHF	TGCGCCAGCAGCCAAGTGGGACAGGGTCGGTACGGTTCACCCCTCCACTTT
TRBV28	NA	TRBJ1-2	NA	CASSPPGGRKGYGYTF	TGTGCCAGCAGTCCGCCAGGCGGGCGGAAGGGCTATGGCTACACCTTC
TRBV25-1	NA	TRBJ2-1	TRBD2	CASSEVAGDYNEQFF	TGTGCCAGCAGTGAAGTGGCGGGGGACTACAATGAGCAGTTCTTC
TRBV19	NA	TRBJ1-5	NA	CASSSTGPWWPQHF	TGTGCCAGTAGTTCTACAGGGCCCTGGTGGCCCCAGCATTTT
TRBV6-5	NA	TRBJ2-5	TRBD2	CASSPLAGGLTQYF	TGTGCCAGCAGTCCCCTAGCGGGAGGTTTGACCCAGTACTTC
TRBV7-2	NA	TRBJ2-2	NA	CASRPRGGASGELFF	TGTGCCAGCAGACCAAGAGGGGGGGCGTCCGGGGAGCTGTTTTTT
TRBV9	NA	TRBJ2-7	TRBD2	CASSAGGQQYF	TGTGCCAGCAGCGCGGGGGGGCAGCAGTACTTC
TRBV7-2	NA	TRBJ2-1	NA	CASSPHGSSYNEQFF	TGTGCCAGCAGCCCCCACGGGAGCTCCTACAATGAGCAGTTCTTC
TRBV19	NA	TRBJ2-1	NA	CAIGRQGHYNEQFF	TGTGCCATCGGACGCCAGGGTCATTACAATGAGCAGTTCTTC
TRBV6-4	NA	TRBJ2-7	NA	CASSGPVAGFSYEQYF	TGTGCCAGCAGTGGTCCTGTGGCGGGGTTTTCCTACGAGCAGTACTTC
TRBV28	NA	TRBJ2-7	NA	CASSFSPDGSSSYEQYF	TGTGCCAGCAGTTTTTCTCCAGACGGGAGCAGTTCCTACGAGCAGTACTTC
TRBV5-6	NA	TRBJ1-5	NA	CASSLGTVNQPQHF	TGTGCCAGCAGCTTGGGGACAGTGAATCAGCCCCAGCATTTT